This TCR beta chain was identified in a study of T-cell reconstitution after alpha-beta-depleted transplantation in children (dated by TCRdb to about 2016). Background for the entire study: The study quantitatively tracked T-cell immune reconstitution after TCRalphabeta/CD19-depleted allogeneic hematopoietic cell transplantation in children using TCR repertoire profiling. Broad study findings and their caveats: About two months after transplant, the apparently early recovery of alphabetaT-cell counts reportedly depended on just several hundred clones that had expanded rapidly and came from non-depleted graft cells. Hyperexpanded clone frequencies declined over subsequent months; after one year, T-cell counts and TCRbeta diversity were mostly attributed to newly produced T cells. In some patients, high TCRbeta diversity at day 60 was attributed to recipient T cells and intrathymic progenitors that had survived conditioning.

This sample's treatment or condition label indicates: allogeneic hematopoietic cell transplantation with graft depleted of TCRalphabeta T cells and CD19 B cells. The children who served as transplant recipients had been given grafts of TCRalphabeta/CD19-depleted allogeneic hematopoietic cells. There are a few counts of this clonotype. The clone's antigen remains unknown. Base qualities were left out, and no much larger clone turns up one base away. Libraries were prepared through PCR. Sequencing relied on an Illumina HiSeq 2500. To normalize quantification of the TCRbeta repertoire, the TCR libraries were built with molecular barcoding that relied on unique molecular identifiers. TCRdb cleaned the public reads at Q25 with fastp, built clones with MiXCR and kept in-frame beta chains. Identical CDR3 protein sequences are pooled into one entry, listed with their most common genes and DNA. The sample table shows fewer than 550,000 distinct CDR3 sequences, and more than 9.5% are seen once. Of the sample, approximately 15% is held by the ten largest clones.

CDR1 and CDR2 are read off the germline V gene as SGHRS and YFSETQ. V gives up 5 bases and J gives up 2 bases, and the segment between their germline ends measures 14 bases. There are 16 amino acids in the CDR3, from cysteine to phenylalanine inclusive. Left in the record is the CDR3 DNA by itself, 48 bases read in frame from the first base. The rearrangement combines TRBV5-1 with TRBJ1-6; the D segment cannot be called with confidence. The TCR comes from a female patient aged 2 to 10 who had a stem cell transplant for aplastic anemia, so the T cells may come from the graft donor. The sample in question was PBMCs, mostly from graft donor cells, obtained 180 days after TCRalphabeta/CD19-depleted stem cell transplant. The CDR3 loop reads CASSPRGPAYNSPLHF. At the DNA level, the sequence is TGCGCCAGCAGTCCCCGGGGTCCCGCCTATAATTCACCCCTCCACTTT.